This T cell receptor beta chain came from a study of glioma-infiltrating T cells. TCR alpha and beta CDR3 regions were amplified from RNA using iRepertoire nested multiplex PCR. TCRdb processed the multiplex PCR reads anew with MiXCR; each CDR3 protein has one entry. This table has 400,000 or so distinct CDR3 sequences, less than 50% appearing once. V lost 8 bases and J 7 bases, leaving 18 bases between the germline ends. The CDR3 extends over 13 amino acids. The germline CDR1 and CDR2 sequences are SGHVS and FQNEAQ. This clonotype was found a few times. The chain employs TRBV7-8 and TRBJ2-7; D is possibly TRBD1 or TRBD2 (5 bases each). The sequence was obtained from a human donor with low-grade glioma or glioblastoma, undergoing nonglioma brain surgery, or in good health (not recorded which). The sequencing sample was made of glioma tissue, nonneoplastic brain tissue, or PBMCs (not recorded which). CDR3 bases: TGTGCCAGCTCCGACGGGGCACCGGGGGAGCAGTACTTC. This encodes CASSDGAPGEQYF.